Following are 19 T cell receptor beta chains from one sample sequenced in a study of cytomegalovirus exposure and HLA in healthy donors. PCR involved 60 Vbeta and 13 Jbeta primers. Only in-frame clones appear in the TCRdb table, and some are missing; sequencing was by immunoSEQ multiplex PCR. The table has around 150,000 clones, around 80% seen once. The sequencing sample was made of PBMCs. The origin of the receptors is a young man in good health and CMV-seropositive.

This clone was counted a few times. This chain uses TRBV19 with TRBJ2-7; D unresolved. Trimming stripped 3 bases from V and 2 bases from J, with 14 bases between. Germline V gives CDR1 LNHDA, CDR2 SQIVND (reference sequence). This CDR3 contains 15 residues. CDR3 DNA: TGTGCCAGTAGTATGAGTTCGGTGCCCACCTACGAGCAGTACTTC. Residues: CASSMSSVPTYEQYF.

The CDR3 DNA follows: TGTGCCAGCAGGAAGCCAACAGATACGCAGTATTTT. Protein sequence: CASRKPTDTQYF. The J gene is TRBJ2-3, the V gene TRBV11-2, with D unclear. Germline V gene lookup returns CDR1 SGHAT and CDR2 FQNNGV. Trimming took off 6 bases at V and 3 bases at J, with 7 bases between the two ends. This CDR3 is built from 12 residues.

The rearrangement links TRBV19 to TRBJ1-1; 9 bases agree with TRBD1. V gave up 4 bases and J gave up 3 bases; unmatched junction bases: 6. Germline CDR1 reads LNHDA; CDR2 reads SQIVND (reference sequence). The CDR3 has 15 amino acids. The CDR3: CASSTAGTGYTEAFF. Here the CDR3 DNA reads TGTGCCAGTAGTACCGCCGGGACAGGGTACACTGAAGCTTTCTTT. Supplemented by reference TRBV19 and TRBJ1-1, the full variable domain reads DGGITQSPKYLFRKEGQNVTLSCEQNLNHDAMYWYRQDPGQGLRLIYYSQIVNDFQKGDIAEGYSVSREKKESFPLTVTSAQKNPTAFYLCASSTAGTGYTEAFFGQGTRLTVV.

CDR3 coding DNA: TGCGCCAGCAGCCAAGGAGGAGAGGTGTTTTTT. Translated: CASSQGGEVFF. The V and J genes are TRBV4-1 and TRBJ1-4, with D unresolved. Per germline, CDR1 MGHRA and CDR2 YSYEKL. This CDR3 spans 11 amino acids. Trimming left V 1 base short and J 15 bases short, with 9 bases between.

There are a few counts of this clone. The J gene is TRBJ2-1, the V gene TRBV13; 7 positions match TRBD1. Unmatched junction bases numbered 3, after V lost 5 bases and J lost 8 bases. This CDR3 has 12 residues. Germline-derived CDR1 and CDR2 are PRHDT and FYEKMQ (reference sequence). CDR3 in amino acids: CASSHRGYEQFF. The CDR3 DNA reads TGTGCCAGCAGCCACAGGGGCTATGAGCAGTTCTTC.

The chain couples TRBV9 to TRBJ1-5; D may be TRBD1 (6 bases). Trimming removed 3 bases from V and 3 bases from J, with 13 bases in between. The CDR3 loop spans 15 amino acids. Germline assignment: CDR1 SGDLS and CDR2 YYNGEE. The CDR3 DNA sequence: TGTGCCAGCAGCGCCCAGGACAGAGTCAATCAGCCCCAGCATTTT. Translated, it gives CASSAQDRVNQPQHF.

The chain carries TRBV14 and TRBJ2-1; 8 positions agree with TRBD2. CDR3 length: 13 residues. Germline assignment: CDR1 SGHDN and CDR2 FVKESK. After removal of 4 bases from V and 10 bases from J, the junction contained 6 bases not matched to a gene. The CDR3 sequence: CASSPGLGREQFF. CDR3 sequence (DNA): TGTGCCAGCAGCCCGGGACTAGGGAGAGAGCAGTTCTTC.

J is TRBJ1-2 and V is TRBV5-4; a weak D match, TRBD1 (5 bases). The CDR3 length is 14 residues. Between the trimmed V and J ends, which lost 4 bases and 8 bases, there was a span of 18 bases. The germline CDR1 and CDR2 sequences are SGHNT and YYREEE (reference sequence). CDR3 loop: CASSASGLTLGYTF. Written as DNA, the CDR3 is TGTGCCAGCAGCGCCTCAGGGCTTACTTTGGGCTACACCTTC.

This clone was seen once. This chain connects TRBV4-3 to TRBJ1-5; 7 positions agree with TRBD1. CDR3 length: 15 amino acids. After removal of 2 bases from V and 3 bases from J, the junction contained 4 bases not matched to a gene. The germline V gene encodes CDR1 LGHNA and CDR2 YSLEER. Here the CDR3 reads CASSQPTGDNQPQHF. Here the CDR3 DNA reads TGCGCCAGCAGCCAACCCACAGGGGACAATCAGCCCCAGCATTTT.

The CDR3 bases are TGTGCCAGCAGCTCGGACAGGTTCCAAGAGACCCAGTACTTC. This encodes CASSSDRFQETQYF. This chain connects TRBV5-4 to TRBJ2-5, with 7 bases matching TRBD1. V lost 3 bases, J lost 1 base, and 3 bases stayed unmatched. The CDR3 is 14 residues long. Per the germline V gene, CDR1 is SGHNT and CDR2 is YYREEE (reference sequence).

The chain has TRBV28 and TRBJ2-3; weak D call: TRBD1 (5 bases). Trimming shortened V by 2 bases and J by 4 bases, and 10 bases separated the two germline ends. CDR1 is MDHEN, CDR2 SYDVKM, per germline. CDR3 length: 14 amino acids. The CDR3 region is CASSLTSRADTQYF. CDR3 coding DNA: TGTGCCAGCAGTTTAACATCCAGGGCAGATACGCAGTATTTT.

The chain uses TRBV4-1 and TRBJ2-3; 11 bases map to TRBD2. J was trimmed by 5 bases and V by 2 bases; bases with no gene match: 9. The CDR3 loop spans 17 amino acids. The germline V gene has CDR1 MGHRA and CDR2 YSYEKL. The CDR3 protein is CASSQNLAGGLGDTQYF. The CDR3 coding sequence is TGCGCCAGCAGCCAAAATTTAGCGGGAGGGCTTGGAGATACGCAGTATTTT.

The rearrangement uses TRBV27 and TRBJ1-5, with D uncertain. This CDR3 region has 13 residues. The germline V gene has CDR1 MNHEY and CDR2 SMNVEV (reference sequence). Trimming removed 5 bases from V and 1 base from J, with 6 bases in between. CDR3 nucleotides: TGTGCCAGCAGTACGAGAAGCAATCAGCCCCAGCATTTT. Amino acid sequence: CASSTRSNQPQHF.

Only a few counts were recorded for this clone. The chain couples TRBV7-8 to TRBJ2-3; D may be TRBD2 (6 bases). CDR1 and CDR2 from the germline V gene are SGHVS and FQNEAQ. The CDR3 extends over 14 amino acids. Trimming removed 5 bases from V and 1 base from J, with 10 bases in between. For the CDR3, the DNA is TGTGCCAGCAGCCTGGACTATCGCACAGATACGCAGTATTTT. Its translation: CASSLDYRTDTQYF.

V usage is TRBV27 and J usage is TRBJ2-7; D may be TRBD1 (7 bases). The germline V and J ends were trimmed by 5 bases and 4 bases, with 18 bases remaining between them. Germline loops: CDR1 MNHEY, CDR2 SMNVEV (reference sequence). The CDR3 spans 15 residues. The CDR3 loop is CASSTRQGGRYEQYF. The CDR3 coding sequence is TGTGCCAGCAGTACCCGACAGGGAGGAAGGTACGAGCAGTACTTC.

This clone was counted only a few times. This chain links TRBV4-2 with TRBJ2-3; D perhaps matches TRBD2 (5 bases). CDR1 and CDR2 from the germline V gene are LGHNA and YNFKEQ. The CDR3 has 15 residues. V was shortened by 0 bases and J by 5 bases, with 12 bases between the two germline ends. The CDR3 loop is CASSQEWVEGDTQYF. CDR3 in DNA: TGTGCCAGCAGCCAAGAATGGGTTGAGGGAGATACGCAGTATTTT.

The V and J genes are TRBV2 and TRBJ1-4; D gene uncertain. The germline V gene has CDR1 SNHLY and CDR2 FYNNEI. The CDR3 is 14 residues long. The germline V and J ends were trimmed by 6 bases and 5 bases, with 13 bases remaining between them. Written as DNA, the CDR3 is TGTGCCAGCAGGGTACAGAGTAACAATGAAAAACTGTTTTTT. Protein: CASRVQSNNEKLFF.

V is TRBV25-1 and J is TRBJ2-1; no reliable D call. CDR3 length: 12 residues. Germline V gene lookup returns CDR1 MGHDK and CDR2 SYGVNS. V was cut by 7 bases and J by 6 bases, with 10 bases left in between. The CDR3 nucleotides are TGTGCCAGCAATAGAGGAACCAATGAGCAGTTCTTC. Translated: CASNRGTNEQFF.

The sample holds one count of this clone. The chain links TRBV30 to TRBJ2-6; 11 nucleotides agree with TRBD1. J lost 3 bases, V lost 0 bases, and 7 bases had no gene match. The CDR3 consists of 18 residues. CDR1 GTSNPN and CDR2 SVGIG come from the germline V gene (reference sequence). In DNA form, the CDR3 reads TGTGCCTGGAGTGTGTTTTTGGGACAGGGGGTTGGGGCCAACGTCCTGACTTTC. Its translation is CAWSVFLGQGVGANVLTF.